This T cell receptor beta chain came from a study of blood T cell repertoires in COVID-19. Study overall: Donors in the United States, Italy and Spain gave samples during acute or convalescent COVID-19. PBMCs, B-cell-depleted T cells, or T cells provided the cDNA or gDNA that made up the material.

Authors' data handling: Using reference gene primer amplification, nucleated cell counts were estimated. Profiled with immunoSEQ multiplex PCR; TCRdb holds only in-frame clones, not every one. That table is the source of V, J and clone size, and D and trimming were worked out from the DNA. This table holds some 130,000 clones, 80% to 90% found once. The ends were cut back, 3 bases at V and 4 bases at J, with 14 bases in the middle. Germline loops: CDR1 KGHDR, CDR2 SFDVKD. The CDR3 loop spans 15 amino acids. The clonotype was recovered from a man between 60 and 75 years old with active or convalescent COVID-19. The gene calls are TRBV24-1 and TRBJ1-2; tentatively, D is TRBD1 (6 bases). Sequenced: peripheral blood. CDR3 residues: CATSDPGVPLYGYTF. The CDR3 region has the DNA TGTGCCACCAGTGATCCAGGGGTTCCCCTCTATGGCTACACCTTC.